This passage covers 6 T cell receptor beta chains from one sample sequenced in a study of T cells in Graves' hyperthyroidism and ophthalmopathy. TCR beta CDR3 sequences were amplified from RNA transcripts. HTBI primers were the set used in a first-round RT-PCR of the TCR CDR3. TCRdb fed the multiplex PCR reads into MiXCR, producing one record per CDR3 protein. The sample has 400,000 to 450,000 distinct CDR3 sequences; about 15% are singletons. The sample comprised blood. Receptors were obtained from a man aged 18 to 30 with Graves' ophthalmopathy.

This clonotype was detected only a few times. The chain combines TRBV5-1 with TRBJ1-2, with no clear D. The length of the CDR3 is 13 residues. Trimming shortened V by 7 bases and J by 3 bases, and 13 bases separated the two germline ends. Germline CDR1 and CDR2: SGHRS and YFSETQ. This chain's CDR3 is CASDPRRHYGYTF. The CDR3, as DNA: TGCGCCAGCGACCCGAGACGGCACTATGGCTACACCTTC.

The table lists this clonotype with many counts. The chain links TRBV7-9 to TRBJ1-5, with a possible D match to TRBD1 (6 bases). The CDR3 runs to 16 residues. The germline V and J ends were trimmed by 5 bases and 0 bases, with 14 bases remaining between them. CDR1 and CDR2 from the germline V gene are SEHNR and FQNEAQ (reference sequence). The CDR3 DNA reads as TGTGCCAGCAGCCGAGACAGGACGGTTAGCAATCAGCCCCAGCATTTT. Translating it yields CASSRDRTVSNQPQHF.

This clonotype has a count of ten or more. This sequence joins TRBV6-5 and TRBJ2-5, with TRBD2 matching 8 bases. The V and J ends lost 0 bases and 5 bases, in that order; junction bases with no gene match: 5. This CDR3 comprises 15 residues. Germline loops: CDR1 MNHEY, CDR2 SVGAGI. The CDR3 DNA follows: TGTGCCAGCAGTTACTCTACGGGGGGGCGGGAGACCCAGTACTTC. Amino acids: CASSYSTGGRETQYF.

V and J are TRBV2 and TRBJ1-5, with D perhaps matching TRBD1 (5 bases). Deletions cut 6 bases from V and 3 bases from J, with 15 bases between. This CDR3 has 15 residues. Germline assignment: CDR1 SNHLY and CDR2 FYNNEI. The CDR3 region has the DNA TGTGCCAGCAGCCAAGGGCCAGGGAACAATCAGCCCCAGCATTTT. Translation: CASSQGPGNNQPQHF.

This clonotype appeared many times. The chain is built from TRBV7-8 and TRBJ1-2; TRBD1 aligns across 10 bases. This CDR3 is 20 amino acids long. The trim removed 7 bases at V and 5 bases at J, leaving 25 bases unmatched. CDR1 is SGHVS and CDR2 is FQNEAQ in the germline V gene. The CDR3 region has the DNA TGTGCCAGCACCTTCGGGACAGGGGAGGGGGACGGATACTTAATTTATGGCTACACCTTC. Translation: CASTFGTGEGDGYLIYGYTF.

This rearrangement joins TRBV5-6 to TRBJ2-1; D is ambiguous. Germline lookup yields CDR1 SGHDT and CDR2 YYEEEE. V shed 0 bases and J shed 1 base, with 17 bases lying between them. CDR3 length: 18 amino acids. This CDR3 is CASSLAYISGGSYNEQFF. The CDR3 bases are TGTGCCAGCAGCTTGGCCTACATTTCCGGTGGTTCCTACAATGAGCAGTTCTTC.